Presented here are 9 T cell receptor beta chains from one specimen sequenced in a study of molecular identifiers for immune sequencing clone quantification. TCRdb re-derived calls from the PCR reads in MiXCR, one entry per CDR3 protein. The sample comprises roughly 630,000 distinct CDR3 sequences, 25% of which are singletons, and about 0.84% rests with the top ten. The sequenced sample was naive CD8+ T cells from blood, with Jurkat cell RNA spiked in. Subset reported: FACS-sorted CD8+CD4-CCR7+CD45RA+ naive T cells. The receptors stem from a human donor in good health. Some libraries in this study had Jurkat cell RNA spiked in.

This clonotype occurred many times. This chain connects TRBV3-1 to TRBJ1-2; 7 nucleotides agree with TRBD1. The J segment lost 4 bases and the V segment lost 1 base, leaving 3 bases of the junction unmatched. Per the germline V gene, CDR1 is LGHDT and CDR2 is YNNKEL (reference sequence). The CDR3 is made up of 14 amino acids. The CDR3 reads CASSQGQGTYGYTF. The DNA of the CDR3 is TGTGCCAGCAGCCAAGGACAGGGCACCTATGGCTACACCTTC. The whole variable domain, filled in from reference TRBV3-1 and TRBJ1-2, reads DTAVSQTPKYLVTQMGNDKSIKCEQNLGHDTMYWYKQDSKKFLKIMFSYNNKELIINETVPNRFSPKSPDKAHLNLHINSLELGDSAVYFCASSQGQGTYGYTFGSGTRLTVV.

This clonotype was seen a few times. In DNA form, the CDR3 reads TGTGCCTGGGGGCTGAACAATGAGCAGTTCTTC. Its protein product is CAWGLNNEQFF. The chain links TRBV30 to TRBJ2-1, with D unresolved. The CDR3 covers 11 residues. V lost 5 bases, J lost 5 bases, and 7 bases lay in between. CDR1 is GTSNPN, CDR2 SVGIG, per germline (reference sequence).

V is TRBV6-4 and J is TRBJ1-1; no clear D. This CDR3 has 14 amino acids. The germline CDR1 and CDR2 sequences are MRHNA and SNTAGT. Trimming stripped 10 bases from V and 5 bases from J, with 20 bases between. CDR3 DNA: TGTGCCAACGCATTGACACCGCTGAGAACTGAAGCTTTCTTT. This translates into CANALTPLRTEAFF.

This clonotype was recorded many times. The rearrangement joins TRBV6-9 to TRBJ2-7, with no clear D. Between the trimmed V and J ends, which lost 8 bases and 2 bases, there was a span of 13 bases. Per the germline V gene, CDR1 is MNHGY and CDR2 is SVAAGI. This CDR3 is built from 13 residues. The CDR3 protein is CASSRQATYEQYF. For the CDR3, the DNA is TGTGCCAGCTCCCGGCAGGCCACCTACGAGCAGTACTTC.

The CDR3 protein is CASSHTSGTHEQYF. The CDR3 region has the DNA TGTGCCAGCAGCCATACTAGCGGGACCCACGAGCAGTACTTC. This rearrangement joins TRBV11-3 to TRBJ2-7, with 10 bases identical to TRBD2. Germline V gene lookup returns CDR1 SGHNT and CDR2 YENEEA. This CDR3 contains 14 residues. The trim removed 5 bases at V and 5 bases at J, leaving 6 bases unmatched.

This clonotype was counted between two and nine times. CDR3 sequence (DNA): TGTGCCAGTAGTTTCGGGACAGTCGCTCCCCAGCATTTT. Translated, it gives CASSFGTVAPQHF. This rearrangement joins TRBV19 to TRBJ1-5, with TRBD1 identical over 7 bases. V was clipped by 5 bases and J by 10 bases; unmatched bases: 8. The CDR3 runs to 13 residues. Germline lookup yields CDR1 LNHDA and CDR2 SQIVND (reference sequence). Based on the CDR3 plus reference TRBV19 and TRBJ1-5, the full variable domain is DGGITQSPKYLFRKEGQNVTLSCEQNLNHDAMYWYRQDPGQGLRLIYYSQIVNDFQKGDIAEGYSVSREKKESFPLTVTSAQKNPTAFYLCASSFGTVAPQHFGDGTRLSIL.

This clonotype was seen only a few times. This rearrangement joins TRBV5-4 to TRBJ2-2, with TRBD2 matching over 12 bases. Trimming at V came to 3 bases and at J to 4 bases, leaving 1 base not matched to a gene. The CDR3 has 15 residues. Germline values: CDR1 SGHNT, CDR2 YYREEE (reference sequence). DNA of the CDR3: TGTGCCAGCAGCTGGGGACTAGCGGGCACCGGGGAGCTGTTTTTT. Translation: CASSWGLAGTGELFF.

This clonotype has a handful of counts. The chain has TRBV5-1 and TRBJ1-4; the D is unclear. Trimming left V 1 base short and J 5 bases short, with 15 bases between. The CDR3 consists of 16 residues. Germline CDR1 and CDR2: SGHRS and YFSETQ. CDR3 protein: CASSLSPPVTNEKLFF. CDR3 nucleotide sequence: TGCGCCAGCAGCTTGTCCCCTCCGGTTACAAATGAAAAACTGTTTTTT.

The V gene is TRBV10-3, the J gene TRBJ1-5; D gene uncertain. Trimming left V 3 bases short and J 0 bases short, with 12 bases between. This CDR3 has 16 residues. The germline gives CDR1 ENHRY, CDR2 SYGVKD. The CDR3 nucleotides are TGTGCCATCAGTGAATGGGGTGAGGGTAGCAATCAGCCCCAGCATTTT. Translation gives CAISEWGEGSNQPQHF.